This T cell receptor beta chain originates from a study of blood T cell repertoires in COVID-19. About the research overall: T cells, B-cell-depleted T cells, or PBMCs provided the cDNA or gDNA that served as material.

The protocol was immunoSEQ multiplex PCR, while the TCRdb copy is restricted to in-frame clones and leaves out a portion. The repertoire consists of around 300,000 clones, with about nine tenths occurring once and the leading ten covering roughly a tenth. Enrolled through a virtual design, the participants were between roughly 18 and 89 years of age and came from about two dozen US areas. Participant reports of clinical history set cohort assignment. Before being deemed recovered, Cohort 3 donors had two negative PCRs, clearance, or symptom resolution. Germline assignment: CDR1 SEHNR and CDR2 FQNEAQ (reference sequence). Losses at the gene ends were 1 base for V and 4 bases for J; bases not matched to a gene: 7. The CDR3 covers 16 residues.

The sequence came from a woman aged 25 to 39 who had recovered from COVID-19. Material: PBMCs or T cells enriched from blood (not recorded which). The V and J genes are TRBV7-9 and TRBJ2-7; 10 bases fit TRBD2. For the CDR3, the DNA is TGTGCCAGCAGCTTAGTCTCTAGCGGGAGTCGGTACGAGCAGTACTTC. Amino acid sequence: CASSLVSSGSRYEQYF.